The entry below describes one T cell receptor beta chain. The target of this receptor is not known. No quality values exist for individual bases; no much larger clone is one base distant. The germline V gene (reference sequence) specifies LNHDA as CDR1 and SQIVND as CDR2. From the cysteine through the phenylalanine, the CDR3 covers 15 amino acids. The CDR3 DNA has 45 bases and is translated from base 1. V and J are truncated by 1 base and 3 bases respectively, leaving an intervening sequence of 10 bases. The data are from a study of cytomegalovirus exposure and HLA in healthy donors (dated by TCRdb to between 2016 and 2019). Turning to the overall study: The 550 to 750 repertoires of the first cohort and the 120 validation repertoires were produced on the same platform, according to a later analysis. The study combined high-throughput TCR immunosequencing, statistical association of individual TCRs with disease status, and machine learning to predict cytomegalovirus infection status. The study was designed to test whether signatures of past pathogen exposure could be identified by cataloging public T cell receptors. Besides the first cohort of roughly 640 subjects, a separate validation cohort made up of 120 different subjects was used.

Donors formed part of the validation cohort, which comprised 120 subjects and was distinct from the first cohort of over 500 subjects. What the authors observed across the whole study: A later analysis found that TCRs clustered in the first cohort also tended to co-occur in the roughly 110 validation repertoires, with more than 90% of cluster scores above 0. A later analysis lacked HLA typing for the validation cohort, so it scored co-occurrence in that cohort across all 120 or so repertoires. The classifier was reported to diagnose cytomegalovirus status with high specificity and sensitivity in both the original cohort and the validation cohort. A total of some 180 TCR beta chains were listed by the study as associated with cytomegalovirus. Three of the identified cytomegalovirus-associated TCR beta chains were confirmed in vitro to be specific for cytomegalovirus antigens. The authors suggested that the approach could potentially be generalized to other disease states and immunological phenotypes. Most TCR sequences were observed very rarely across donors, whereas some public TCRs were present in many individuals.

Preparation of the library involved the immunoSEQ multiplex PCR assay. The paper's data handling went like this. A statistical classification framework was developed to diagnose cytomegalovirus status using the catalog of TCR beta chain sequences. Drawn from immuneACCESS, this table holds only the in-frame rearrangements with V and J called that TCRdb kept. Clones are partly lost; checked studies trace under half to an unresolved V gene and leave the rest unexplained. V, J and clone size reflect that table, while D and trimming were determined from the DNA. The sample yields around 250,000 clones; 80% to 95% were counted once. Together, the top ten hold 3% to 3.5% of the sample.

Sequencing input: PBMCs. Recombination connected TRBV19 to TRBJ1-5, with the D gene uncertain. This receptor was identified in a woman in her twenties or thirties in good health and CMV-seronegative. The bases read TGTGCCAGTAGTATAGTGGCCACTATCAATCAGCCCCAGCATTTT. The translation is CASSIVATINQPQHF.